This is a list of T cell receptor beta chains from one sample in a study of shared clonotypes between healthy human individuals. Clones were sequenced by immunoSEQ multiplex PCR, and TCRdb holds only the in-frame ones, with some missing. Of roughly 2,500,000 clones in the sample, roughly 93% are singletons; the top ten hold about 0.34%. The sequencing input was naive CD4+ T cells from PBMCs. The receptor source for this set is a man between 18 and 35 years old in good health. Some clones in this sample may be carry-over from other donors' samples. Each CDR3 is given with its conserved first and last residue. The D gene is left open where the match is weak. Part of the rows lack a size; the others show once, few, many or a class for expanded clones.

d_call | j_call | clone_size | v_call | cdr3_aa | cdr3_nt
NA | TRBJ1-1 | NA | TRBV28 | CASSLVGTEAFF | TGTGCCAGCAGTTTAGTGGGCACTGAAGCTTTCTTT
NA | TRBJ2-7 | NA | TRBV6-1 | CASSDRQVKEQYF | TGTGCCAGCAGTGACCGACAGGTTAAAGAGCAGTACTTC
NA | TRBJ1-4 | NA | TRBV18 | CASSPRTGNEKLFF | TGTGCCAGCTCACCACGAACAGGGAATGAAAAACTGTTTTTT
TRBD2 | TRBJ2-5 | NA | TRBV7-3 | CASSLGGSHETQYF | TGTGCCAGCAGCTTAGGCGGGAGTCACGAGACCCAGTACTTC
NA | TRBJ2-7 | NA | TRBV14 | CASSQGQTDEQYF | TGTGCCAGCAGCCAAGGGCAGACTGACGAGCAGTACTTC
NA | TRBJ2-7 | NA | TRBV28 | CASSLPGFGEQYF | TGTGCCAGCAGTTTGCCGGGGTTTGGCGAGCAGTACTTC
TRBD2 | TRBJ2-7 | NA | TRBV5-1 | CASSLGPRLAGASSVYEQYF | TGCGCCAGCAGCTTGGGCCCAAGGCTAGCGGGAGCTTCCTCGGTCTACGAGCAGTACTTC
NA | TRBJ2-4 | NA | TRBV5-1 | CASSLTASNENIQYF | TGCGCCAGCAGCTTGACAGCTTCAAATGAAAACATTCAGTACTTC
NA | TRBJ1-5 | NA | TRBV19 | CASSSRQTRQPQHF | TGTGCCAGTAGTTCCCGACAGACCAGGCAGCCCCAGCATTTT
NA | TRBJ1-2 | NA | TRBV9 | CASSATVEPSPNYGYTF | TGTGCCAGCAGCGCGACAGTAGAACCTTCCCCTAACTATGGCTACACCTTC
TRBD2 | TRBJ2-1 | NA | TRBV29-1 | CSVEGSGLAGGREQFF | TGCAGCGTTGAAGGTTCGGGACTAGCGGGAGGGCGCGAGCAGTTCTTC
TRBD2 | TRBJ2-2 | NA | TRBV30 | CAWSVRGTSNTGELFF | TGTGCCTGGAGTGTACGAGGGACTAGCAACACCGGGGAGCTGTTTTTT
NA | TRBJ1-4 | NA | TRBV14 | CASSPFRSIGKLFF | TGTGCCAGCAGCCCCTTTCGCAGTATCGGAAAACTGTTTTTT
NA | TRBJ2-6 | NA | TRBV28 | CASSSNPGKGANVLTF | TGTGCCAGCAGTTCCAATCCAGGGAAAGGGGCCAACGTCCTGACTTTC
NA | TRBJ2-3 | NA | TRBV15 | CATSRGANTQYF | TGTGCCACCAGCAGAGGCGCAAATACGCAGTATTTT
NA | TRBJ1-3 | NA | TRBV5-6 | CASSRYTQFLSGNTIYF | TGCGCCAGCAGCCGATATACACAGTTCCTCTCTGGAAACACCATATATTTT
TRBD2 | TRBJ2-7 | NA | TRBV15 | CATARASGSYEQYF | TGTGCCACCGCGCGGGCTAGCGGCTCCTACGAGCAGTACTTC
NA | TRBJ2-4 | NA | TRBV7-2 | CASSLYPQRVGNIQYF | TGTGCCAGCAGCTTATACCCCCAGCGGGTGGGGAACATTCAGTACTTC
NA | TRBJ2-5 | NA | TRBV5-1 | CASSSLIQETQYF | TGCGCCAGCAGCTCACTGATCCAAGAGACCCAGTACTTC
NA | TRBJ2-1 | NA | TRBV6-6 | CASSYGNNEQFF | TGTGCCAGCAGTTACGGAAACAATGAGCAGTTCTTC
NA | TRBJ2-2 | NA | TRBV5-1 | CASHGGLDVTGELFF | TGCGCCAGCCACGGGGGCCTAGATGTCACCGGGGAGCTGTTTTTT
TRBD1 | TRBJ1-4 | NA | TRBV7-9 | CASSLIAGGAGEKLFF | TGTGCCAGCAGCCTAATAGCAGGGGGCGCAGGTGAAAAACTGTTTTTT
NA | TRBJ2-4 | NA | TRBV6-4 | CASSEKVRDTKNIQYF | TGTGCCAGCAGTGAAAAGGTCCGGGACACCAAAAACATTCAGTACTTC
NA | TRBJ1-3 | once | TRBV19 | CASSTTYAGGPSGNTIYF | TGTGCCAGTAGTACAACCTACGCGGGCGGGCCGTCTGGAAACACCATATATTTT
NA | TRBJ2-1 | NA | TRBV4-2 | CASSQIGDEQFF | TGTGCCAGCAGCCAAATTGGAGATGAGCAGTTCTTC
NA | TRBJ2-5 | NA | TRBV28 | CASSSRDRTPFPQYF | TGTGCCAGCAGTTCCCGGGACCGTACGCCGTTTCCCCAGTACTTC
TRBD1 | TRBJ1-2 | NA | TRBV2 | CASSQDRGLTHRSGYTF | TGTGCCAGCAGCCAGGACAGGGGGCTGACCCACCGAAGTGGCTACACCTTC
TRBD2 | TRBJ2-1 | NA | TRBV7-9 | CASSLRAGGSYNEQFF | TGTGCCAGCAGCTTAAGAGCGGGAGGTAGCTACAATGAGCAGTTCTTC
NA | TRBJ1-2 | NA | TRBV18 | CASSPPLAGSYGYTF | TGTGCCAGCTCACCACCGTTGGCTGGGAGCTATGGCTACACCTTC
NA | TRBJ1-1 | once | TRBV7-3 | CASSLRGGGTEAFF | TGTGCCAGCAGCTTAAGGGGGGGTGGCACTGAAGCTTTCTTT
TRBD1 | TRBJ2-7 | NA | TRBV28 | CASSSPGTGSDEQYF | TGTGCCAGCAGTTCGCCCGGGACAGGGAGCGACGAGCAGTACTTC
TRBD1 | TRBJ1-2 | NA | TRBV28 | CASSLSGGRGYGYTF | TGTGCCAGCAGTTTGTCAGGGGGCAGAGGCTATGGCTACACCTTC
TRBD2 | TRBJ2-1 | NA | TRBV5-1 | CASTSGLIYNEQFF | TGCGCCAGCACATCGGGACTAATCTACAATGAGCAGTTCTTC
NA | TRBJ1-1 | NA | TRBV5-4 | CASFGRVGTEAFF | TGTGCCAGCTTTGGGCGCGTAGGCACTGAAGCTTTCTTT
TRBD1 | TRBJ1-2 | few | TRBV13 | CASSLGTGGYGYTF | TGTGCCAGCAGCTTAGGGACAGGGGGATATGGCTACACCTTC